This TCR beta chain was documented in a study of T-cell memory formation after mild COVID-19. Study background: Largely donor-specific TCR clusters were found.

This clonotype appeared a few times. What it binds is not known. The authors produced TCR alpha and TCR beta cDNA libraries with sample barcodes and UMIs by 5'RACE using constant-segment primers. TCRdb recomputed calls from the 5' RACE reads with MiXCR, one row per CDR3 protein. The profile shows a few hundred thousand distinct CDR3 sequences, about a sixth of them singletons. Overall study findings and caveats: Researchers report contracting CD4+ clones mostly in CM and EM, with CD8+ clones in EMRA.

Germline trimming cut 8 bases from V and 6 bases from J; bases unmatched to any gene: 11. The CDR3 is made up of 14 amino acids. Germline CDR1 is SQVTM and CDR2 is ANQGSEA. The source of this sequence is a man aged 18 to 35 who had mild COVID-19 (a few samples of this study predate the infection). Cell type and time point are not known. Sequenced input: PBMCs or a T cell subset sorted from them (not recorded which). The genes are TRBV29-1 and TRBJ2-5; 11 bases fit TRBD2. CDR3: CSLTGASGGKTQYF. CDR3 nucleotides: TGCAGCCTGACGGGAGCTAGCGGGGGGAAGACCCAGTACTTC.